Listed below are T cell receptor beta chains from one sample, sequenced in a study of CD8 T cells in Susac syndrome. TCRdb called the immunoSEQ multiplex PCR reads again in MiXCR, with one record for every CDR3 protein. The sample includes about 160,000 distinct CDR3 sequences, roughly 95% of them seen just once. The sample taken for sequencing was CD4+ T cells from PBMCs. The receptors shown here come from a human donor with Susac syndrome. Each CDR3 is given with its conserved first and last residue. The D gene is left open where the match is weak. Clone size is shown for a subset of rows, as once, few, many or a class of expanded clone.

v_call	clone_size	j_call	d_call	cdr3_nt	cdr3_aa
TRBV5-1	-	TRBJ2-6	-	TGCGCCAGCAGCTTGACGAGACAGGCAACTGGGGCCAACGTCCTGACTTTC	CASSLTRQATGANVLTF
TRBV27	-	TRBJ2-1	-	TGTGCCAGCAGTTCGGGGGGCACCTACAATGAGCAGTTCTTC	CASSSGGTYNEQFF
TRBV7-2	-	TRBJ2-6	-	TGTGCCAGCAGCTTAAGAACGGCGAGCGCTGGGGCCAACGTCCTGACTTTC	CASSLRTASAGANVLTF
TRBV7-9	-	TRBJ2-4	-	TGTGCCAGCAGCCTTAAACAGGACCTAGCCAAAAACATTCAGTACTTC	CASSLKQDLAKNIQYF
TRBV27	-	TRBJ2-2	-	TGTGCCAGCAGTTTATTTGACACCGGGGAGCTGTTTTTT	CASSLFDTGELFF
TRBV2	-	TRBJ2-1	-	TGTGCCAGCACGCAGGAGGACAATGAGCAGTTCTTC	CASTQEDNEQFF
TRBV12-3/TRBV12-4	-	TRBJ2-2	-	TGTGCCAGCAGTTTAGGGTTCGCGCGGACCGGGGAGCTGTTTTTT	CASSLGFARTGELFF
TRBV9	-	TRBJ2-1	TRBD1	TGTGCCAGCAGCGTAGAAGGGACAGGTTTGGATGAGCAGTTCTTC	CASSVEGTGLDEQFF
TRBV28	once	TRBJ2-2	-	TGTGCCAGCAGTTCGGGACATGCGAACACCGGGGAGCTGTTTTTT	CASSSGHANTGELFF
TRBV20-1	-	TRBJ1-1	-	TGCAGTGCAGCCATCCCGCAGGGGAACACTGAAGCTTTCTTT	CSAAIPQGNTEAFF
TRBV5-4	-	TRBJ2-7	TRBD1	TGTGCCAGCAGGAGGACAGGGTCCGGCTACGAGCAGTACTTC	CASRRTGSGYEQYF
TRBV6-2/TRBV6-3	-	TRBJ2-7	TRBD1	TGTGCCAGCAGTTACTCCGGGTTGGATGGACAGGGGATTTACGAGCAGTACTTC	CASSYSGLDGQGIYEQYF
TRBV7-8	-	TRBJ2-1	-	TGTGCCAGCAGCTCCCGGGTAGGCTCCTACAATGAGCAGTTCTTC	CASSSRVGSYNEQFF
TRBV12-3/TRBV12-4	-	TRBJ2-7	-	TGTGCCAGCAGTTCATTCCAGGATACGAGCTCCTACGAGCAGTACTTC	CASSSFQDTSSYEQYF
TRBV30	-	TRBJ2-2	-	TGTGCCTGGGTCCCTGGGAACACCGGGGAGCTGTTTTTT	CAWVPGNTGELFF
TRBV25-1	-	TRBJ1-1	TRBD1	TGTGCCAGCAAAGGGACAGTTGAAGCTTTCTTT	CASKGTVEAFF
TRBV14	-	TRBJ1-2	-	TGTGCCAGCAGCCCTCGGAGCGGCTATGGCTACACCTTC	CASSPRSGYGYTF
TRBV6-6	few	TRBJ2-3	-	TGTGCCAGCAGTTACTCACCAGATACGCAGTATTTT	CASSYSPDTQYF
TRBV7-2	-	TRBJ2-5	-	TGTGCCAGCAGCTTAACACAGACCCAGTACTTC	CASSLTQTQYF
TRBV20-1	once	TRBJ2-5	-	TGCAGTGCTAGAGAGTGGCCCCAAGAGACCCAGTACTTC	CSAREWPQETQYF
TRBV6-2/TRBV6-3	-	TRBJ2-1	-	TGTGCCAGCAGTTCAAACGACTACCTTAACAATGAGCAGTTCTTC	CASSSNDYLNNEQFF
TRBV29-1	-	TRBJ2-7	-	TGCAGCGTTCTAGGAGGGGGCCGCTACGAGCAGTACTTC	CSVLGGGRYEQYF
TRBV2	-	TRBJ2-3	TRBD2	TGTGCCAGCACCCGACTAGCGGGGTACACAGATACGCAGTATTTT	CASTRLAGYTDTQYF
TRBV11-3	-	TRBJ2-1	TRBD1	TGTGCCAGTGGACCGGGACAGGGGGTCAATGAGCAGTTCTTC	CASGPGQGVNEQFF
TRBV20-1	-	TRBJ1-6	-	TGCAGTGCTAGAGATTATGGCAGGGAGAATTCACCCCTCCACTTT	CSARDYGRENSPLHF
TRBV28	-	TRBJ2-2	-	TGTGCCAGCAGTTCCCCGGGGGCGGGTCTAGCGAGCGGGGAGCTGTTTTTT	CASSSPGAGLASGELFF
TRBV28	-	TRBJ1-2	-	TGTGCCAGCAGTTTATCCGCCGGGCCTATCCGCTACACCTTC	CASSLSAGPIRYTF
TRBV2	-	TRBJ1-2	-	TGTGCCAGCAGTGATTCGGGCCGGCCCTATGGCTACACCTTC	CASSDSGRPYGYTF
TRBV15	-	TRBJ2-5	-	TGTGCCACCAGCAGAGATAGGGCCCAAGAGACCCAGTACTTC	CATSRDRAQETQYF
TRBV6-5	-	TRBJ2-7	-	TGTGCCAGCAGTTATGGCTTTGATTCGAGCTCCTACGAGCAGTACTTC	CASSYGFDSSSYEQYF
TRBV29-1	-	TRBJ1-2	-	TGCAGCGTAGTCGAGGGGATCTCTGGCTACACCTTC	CSVVEGISGYTF
TRBV30	-	TRBJ2-5	-	TGTGCCTGGAGCCGACTAGGCCGGGAGACCCAGTACTTC	CAWSRLGRETQYF
TRBV29-1	once	TRBJ2-4	-	TGCAGCGTTAACCCCGGGACGGCGTCCAAAAACATTCAGTACTTC	CSVNPGTASKNIQYF
TRBV29-1	-	TRBJ2-1	-	TGCAGCGCAACCCTGGAGAAGGAGCAGTTCTTC	CSATLEKEQFF
TRBV15	once	TRBJ1-1	-	TGTGCCACCAGCAGAGATCCCTTGAACACTGAAGCTTTCTTT	CATSRDPLNTEAFF
TRBV12-3/TRBV12-4	-	TRBJ1-1	-	TGTGCCAGCAGTTTGTATCAGGGCACTGAAGCTTTCTTT	CASSLYQGTEAFF
TRBV20-1	-	TRBJ2-7	TRBD1	TGCAGTGCAAAATCGCTGGACAGGGTCTACGAGCAGTACTTC	CSAKSLDRVYEQYF
TRBV6-5	-	TRBJ2-1	-	TGTGCCAGCAGTTACAACGGGGGTGAGCAGTTCTTC	CASSYNGGEQFF
TRBV19	-	TRBJ1-5	-	TGTGCCAGCCATGACCCCCTGAGGGGAAGCAATCAGCCCCAGCATTTT	CASHDPLRGSNQPQHF
TRBV5-1	-	TRBJ2-1	TRBD2	TGCGCCAGCAGCTTTTCCGGGACTAGCACCTACAATGAGCAGTTCTTC	CASSFSGTSTYNEQFF
TRBV25-1	-	TRBJ2-2	-	TGTGCCAGCAGTAGGGACGGGGAGCTGTTTTTT	CASSRDGELFF
TRBV3-1	once	TRBJ1-4	-	TGTGCCAGCAGCCACCGTCGGGGGAGTGAAAAACTGTTTTTT	CASSHRRGSEKLFF
TRBV2	-	TRBJ2-6	TRBD2	TGTGCCAGCAGTGAAGCTAGCGGGGGGAAAGCTGGGGCCAACGTCCTGACTTTC	CASSEASGGKAGANVLTF
TRBV18	-	TRBJ2-1	TRBD2	TGTGCCAGCGCCCAGGGGACTAGCTATGAGCAGTTCTTC	CASAQGTSYEQFF
TRBV2	once	TRBJ2-7	-	TGTGCCAGCAGCCTAAACAGGGCTTTCTCCTACGAGCAGTACTTC	CASSLNRAFSYEQYF
TRBV9	-	TRBJ2-3	TRBD2	TGTGCCAGCAGCGTAGGACTAGCGGCTAGCACAGATACGCAGTATTTT	CASSVGLAASTDTQYF
TRBV29-1	-	TRBJ2-3	-	TGCAGCGTCCAGGAGGGGACTAGCACAGATACGCAGTATTTT	CSVQEGTSTDTQYF
TRBV20-1	-	TRBJ1-1	-	TGCAGTGCTGAATCACAGAGGAACACTGAAGCTTTCTTT	CSAESQRNTEAFF
TRBV30	-	TRBJ2-1	TRBD2	TGTGCCTGGACCGGACTAGCGGGGAACAATGAGCAGTTCTTC	CAWTGLAGNNEQFF